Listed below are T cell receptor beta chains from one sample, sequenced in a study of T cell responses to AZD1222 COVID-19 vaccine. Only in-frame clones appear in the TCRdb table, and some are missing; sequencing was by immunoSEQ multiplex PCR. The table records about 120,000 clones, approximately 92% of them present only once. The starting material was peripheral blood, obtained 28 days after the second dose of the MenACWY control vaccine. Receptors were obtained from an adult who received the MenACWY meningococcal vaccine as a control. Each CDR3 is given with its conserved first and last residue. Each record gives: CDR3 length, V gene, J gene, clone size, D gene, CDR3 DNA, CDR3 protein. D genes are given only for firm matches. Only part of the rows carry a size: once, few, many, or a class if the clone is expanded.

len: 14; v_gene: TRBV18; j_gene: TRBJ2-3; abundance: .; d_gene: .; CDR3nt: TGTGCCAGCTCATCTTCCTTTGGCACAGATACGCAGTATTTT; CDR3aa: CASSSSFGTDTQYF
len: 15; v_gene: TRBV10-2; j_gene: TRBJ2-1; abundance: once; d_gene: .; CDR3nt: TGCGCCAGCAGTGAGGGGGGGCTACCGAACAATGAGCAGTTCTTC; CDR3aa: CASSEGGLPNNEQFF
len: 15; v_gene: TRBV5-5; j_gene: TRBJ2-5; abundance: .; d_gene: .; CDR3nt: TGTGCCAGCAGCTTGGTACGAACGGGGGTGGAGACCCAGTACTTC; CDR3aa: CASSLVRTGVETQYF
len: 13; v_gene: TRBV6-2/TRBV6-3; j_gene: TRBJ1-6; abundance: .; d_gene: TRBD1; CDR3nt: TGTGCCAGCAGTTACGGGACAGATTCACCCCTCCACTTT; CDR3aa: CASSYGTDSPLHF
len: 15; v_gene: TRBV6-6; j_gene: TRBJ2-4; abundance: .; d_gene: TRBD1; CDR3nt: TGTGCCAGCAGTTACTCGATAGGGACAGAAAACATTCAGTACTTC; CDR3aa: CASSYSIGTENIQYF
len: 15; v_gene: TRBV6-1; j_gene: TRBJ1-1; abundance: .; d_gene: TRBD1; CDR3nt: TGTGCCAGCAGTGAAAACAGGGGGCTGATAACTGAAGCTTTCTTT; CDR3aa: CASSENRGLITEAFF
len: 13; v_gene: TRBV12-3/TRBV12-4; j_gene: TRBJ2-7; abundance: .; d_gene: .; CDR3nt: TGTGCCAGCAGTTTAGTAGTAGGCGGCGAGCAGTACTTC; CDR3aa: CASSLVVGGEQYF
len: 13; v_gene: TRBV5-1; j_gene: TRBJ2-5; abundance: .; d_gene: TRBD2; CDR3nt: TGCGCCAGCAGCACGGGACTAGGGGAGACCCAGTACTTC; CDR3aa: CASSTGLGETQYF
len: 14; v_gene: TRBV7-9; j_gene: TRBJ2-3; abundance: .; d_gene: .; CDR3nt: TGTGCCAGCAGCTTACGAGCTAGCACAGATACGCAGTATTTT; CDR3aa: CASSLRASTDTQYF
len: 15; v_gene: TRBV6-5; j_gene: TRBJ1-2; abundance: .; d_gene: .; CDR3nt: TGTGCCAGCAGTTACTCTGACAGTAATAACTATGGCTACACCTTC; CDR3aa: CASSYSDSNNYGYTF
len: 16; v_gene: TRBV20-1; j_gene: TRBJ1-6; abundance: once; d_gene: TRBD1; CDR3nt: TGCAGTGCTAGTCGGACGGACAGGGCTATCTTCTCACCCCTCCACTTT; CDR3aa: CSASRTDRAIFSPLHF
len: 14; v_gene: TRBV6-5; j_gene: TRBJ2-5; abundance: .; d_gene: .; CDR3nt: TGTGCCAGCAGTTATAGTGGGGATTGGGAGACCCAGTACTTC; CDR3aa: CASSYSGDWETQYF
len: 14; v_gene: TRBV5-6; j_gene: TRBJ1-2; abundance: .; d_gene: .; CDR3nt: TGTGCCAGCAGCCCGGACTCTCGACCCTATGGCTACACCTTC; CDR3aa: CASSPDSRPYGYTF
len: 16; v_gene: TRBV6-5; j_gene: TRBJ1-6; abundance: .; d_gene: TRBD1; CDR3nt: TGTGCCAGCAGTTACCTCCTACGAGGGGGCTCTTCACCCCTCCACTTT; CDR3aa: CASSYLLRGGSSPLHF